Described below is a single T cell receptor beta chain sequence and its context. This table comes from immunoSEQ multiplex PCR, and its TCRdb copy is limited to in-frame clones, with some not included. The repertoire holds roughly 90,000 clones, with 90% to 96% as singletons. This CDR3 is built from 14 residues. Trimming shortened V by 3 bases and J by 0 bases, and 8 bases separated the two germline ends. Germline V gene sequence: CDR1 LNHDA, CDR2 SQIVND (reference sequence). This sample was taken from a study of technical replicates of blood from a few donors. The source of this sequence is a human donor in good health. The chain couples TRBV19 to TRBJ1-1; D is uncertain. The material sequenced was T cells isolated from PBMCs. In DNA, the CDR3 is TGTGCCAGTAGTATTGCGGTTCTGAACACTGAAGCTTTCTTT. This sequence encodes CASSIAVLNTEAFF.